This T cell receptor (beta chain) was retrieved from a study of control samples from healthy donors and cancer patients (dated by TCRdb to the early 2020s). From the cysteine up to the phenylalanine, the CDR3 has a length of 13 residues. The CDR3 DNA has 39 bases and is translated from base 1. V is clipped by 0 bases and J by 6 bases, and the sequence between their germline boundaries is 8 bases long. Taken from the germline V gene (reference sequence), the CDR1 and CDR2 loops are SEHNR and FQNEAQ. About this clone itself: The clone's antigen remains unknown. Base-call qualities are not available, and no considerably larger clone is one nucleotide away.

Library generation was performed with the immunoSEQ multiplex PCR assay. TCRdb carries this immuneACCESS record with in-frame sequences only. Its versions omit some clonotypes, under half of them owing to an unresolved V gene in the studies checked, with the rest unexplained. The sample includes about 180,000 clones, with roughly 89% observed a single time. Of the sample, 1.4% is held by the ten largest clones. Sequenced: blood. The origin of this receptor is a woman aged 45-59 years in good health. The chain is assembled from TRBV7-9 and TRBJ1-2, with TRBD1 perhaps the D gene, on 5 matching bases. Here the CDR3 is given as CASSLAGADGYTF. At the DNA level, the sequence is TGTGCCAGCAGCTTAGCTGGGGCCGATGGCTACACCTTC. The CDR3 plus the reference TRBV7-9 and TRBJ1-2 genes for the other parts give the full variable domain: DTGVSQNPRHKITKRGQNVTFRCDPISEHNRLYWYRQTLGQGPEFLTYFQNEAQLEKSRLLSDRFSAERPKGSFSTLEIQRTEQGDSAMYLCASSLAGADGYTFGSGTRLTVV.